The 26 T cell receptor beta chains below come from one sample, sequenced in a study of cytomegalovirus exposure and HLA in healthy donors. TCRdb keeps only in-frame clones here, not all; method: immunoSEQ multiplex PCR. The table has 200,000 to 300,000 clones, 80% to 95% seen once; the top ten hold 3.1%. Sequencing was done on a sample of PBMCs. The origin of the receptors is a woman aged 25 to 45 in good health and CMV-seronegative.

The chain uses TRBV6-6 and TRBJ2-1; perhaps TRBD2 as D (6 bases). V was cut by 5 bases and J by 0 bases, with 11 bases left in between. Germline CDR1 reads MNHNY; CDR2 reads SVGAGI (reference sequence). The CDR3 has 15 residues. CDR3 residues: CASSPFGGSYNEQFF. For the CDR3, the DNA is TGTGCCAGCAGTCCTTTCGGGGGCTCCTACAATGAGCAGTTCTTC.

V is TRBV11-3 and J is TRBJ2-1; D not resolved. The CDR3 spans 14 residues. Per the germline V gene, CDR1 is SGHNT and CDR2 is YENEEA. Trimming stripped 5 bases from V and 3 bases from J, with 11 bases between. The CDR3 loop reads CASSPSVDYNEQFF. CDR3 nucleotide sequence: TGTGCCAGCAGCCCTAGTGTGGACTACAATGAGCAGTTCTTC.

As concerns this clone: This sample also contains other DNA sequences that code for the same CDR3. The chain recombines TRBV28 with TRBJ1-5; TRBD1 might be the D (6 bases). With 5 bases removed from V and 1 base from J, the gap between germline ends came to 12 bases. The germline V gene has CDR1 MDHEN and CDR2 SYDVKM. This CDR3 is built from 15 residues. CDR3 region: CASSLYQGSNQPQHF. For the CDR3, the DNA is TGTGCCAGCAGTCTTTATCAGGGGAGCAATCAGCCCCAGCATTTT.

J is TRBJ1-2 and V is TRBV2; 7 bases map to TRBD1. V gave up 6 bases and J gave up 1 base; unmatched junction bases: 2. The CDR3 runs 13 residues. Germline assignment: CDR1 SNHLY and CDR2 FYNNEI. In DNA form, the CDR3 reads TGTGCCAGCAGGGACAGGCTTAACTATGGCTACACCTTC. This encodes CASRDRLNYGYTF.

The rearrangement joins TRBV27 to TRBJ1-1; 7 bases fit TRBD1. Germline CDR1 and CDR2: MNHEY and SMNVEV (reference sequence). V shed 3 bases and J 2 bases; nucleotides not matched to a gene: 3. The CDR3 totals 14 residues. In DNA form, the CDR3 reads TGTGCCAGCAGTTTCAACAGGGGCAACACTGAAGCTTTCTTT. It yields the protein CASSFNRGNTEAFF.

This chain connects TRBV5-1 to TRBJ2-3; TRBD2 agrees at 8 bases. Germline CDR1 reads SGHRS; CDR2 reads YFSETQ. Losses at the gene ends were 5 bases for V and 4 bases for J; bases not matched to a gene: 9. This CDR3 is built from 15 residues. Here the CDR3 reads CASRIPGLGADTQYF. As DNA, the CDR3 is TGCGCCAGCAGAATACCGGGACTAGGGGCAGATACGCAGTATTTT.

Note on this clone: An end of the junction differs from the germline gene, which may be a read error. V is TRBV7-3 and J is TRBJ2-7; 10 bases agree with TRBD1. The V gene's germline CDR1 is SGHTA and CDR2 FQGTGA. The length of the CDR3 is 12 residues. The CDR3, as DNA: TGTGCCAGCAGCCCGGGCGGGGGACAGGGGTATTTC. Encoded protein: CASSPGGGQGYF.

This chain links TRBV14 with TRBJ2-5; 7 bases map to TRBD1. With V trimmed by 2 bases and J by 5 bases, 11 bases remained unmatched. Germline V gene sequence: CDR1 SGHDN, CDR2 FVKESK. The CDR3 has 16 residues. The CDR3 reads CASSQHDRVRRETQYF. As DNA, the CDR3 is TGTGCCAGCAGCCAACACGACAGGGTGAGGAGGGAGACCCAGTACTTC.

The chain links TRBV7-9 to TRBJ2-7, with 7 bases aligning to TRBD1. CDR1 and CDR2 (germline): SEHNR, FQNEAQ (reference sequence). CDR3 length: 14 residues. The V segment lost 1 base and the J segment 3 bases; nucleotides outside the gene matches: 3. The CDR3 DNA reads TGTGCCAGCAGCTTAGGAGGGGGCGGCTACGAGCAGTACTTC. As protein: CASSLGGGGYEQYF.

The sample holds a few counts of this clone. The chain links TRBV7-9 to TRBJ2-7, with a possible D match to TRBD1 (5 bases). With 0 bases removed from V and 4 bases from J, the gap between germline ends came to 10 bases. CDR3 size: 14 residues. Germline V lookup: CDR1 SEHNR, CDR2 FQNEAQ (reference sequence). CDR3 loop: CASSLASGKYEQYF. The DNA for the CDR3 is TGTGCCAGCAGCTTAGCGTCAGGGAAATACGAGCAGTACTTC.

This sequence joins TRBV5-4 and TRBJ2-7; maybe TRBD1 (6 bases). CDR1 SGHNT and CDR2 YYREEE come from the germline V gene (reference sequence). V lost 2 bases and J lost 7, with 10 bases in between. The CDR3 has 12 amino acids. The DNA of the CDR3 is TGTGCCAGCAGCTTTGGCACAGGGGAGCAGTACTTC. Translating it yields CASSFGTGEQYF. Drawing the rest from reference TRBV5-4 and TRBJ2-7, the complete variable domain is ETGVTQSPTHLIKTRGQQVTLRCSSQSGHNTVSWYQQALGQGPQFIFQYYREEENGRGNFPPRFSGLQFPNYSSELNVNALELDDSALYLCASSFGTGEQYFGPGTRLTVT.

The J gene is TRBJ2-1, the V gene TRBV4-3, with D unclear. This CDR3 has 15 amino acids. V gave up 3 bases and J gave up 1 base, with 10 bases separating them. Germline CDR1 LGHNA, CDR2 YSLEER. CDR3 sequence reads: CASSHTRSSYNEQFF. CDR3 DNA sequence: TGCGCCAGCAGCCATACCCGGAGTTCCTACAATGAGCAGTTCTTC.

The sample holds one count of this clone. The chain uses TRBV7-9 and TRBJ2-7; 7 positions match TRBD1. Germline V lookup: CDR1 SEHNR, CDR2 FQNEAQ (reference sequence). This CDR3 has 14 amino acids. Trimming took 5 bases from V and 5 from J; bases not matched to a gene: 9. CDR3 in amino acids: CASSPRTGQDEQYF. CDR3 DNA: TGTGCCAGCAGCCCGCGGACAGGTCAGGACGAGCAGTACTTC.

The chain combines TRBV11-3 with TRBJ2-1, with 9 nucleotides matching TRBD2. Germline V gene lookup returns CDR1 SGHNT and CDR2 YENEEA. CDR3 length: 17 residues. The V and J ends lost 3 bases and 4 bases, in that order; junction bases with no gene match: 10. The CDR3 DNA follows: TGTGCCAGCAGCTTGGGGAGCGGGAGGAAGTTTTACAATGAGCAGTTCTTC. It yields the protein CASSLGSGRKFYNEQFF.

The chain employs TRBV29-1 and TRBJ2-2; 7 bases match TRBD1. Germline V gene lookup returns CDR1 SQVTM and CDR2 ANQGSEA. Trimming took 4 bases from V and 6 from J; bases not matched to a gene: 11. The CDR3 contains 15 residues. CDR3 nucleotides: TGCAGCGTTGTTTTTCTGGACAGGTCGCCCGGGGAGCTGTTTTTT. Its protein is CSVVFLDRSPGELFF.

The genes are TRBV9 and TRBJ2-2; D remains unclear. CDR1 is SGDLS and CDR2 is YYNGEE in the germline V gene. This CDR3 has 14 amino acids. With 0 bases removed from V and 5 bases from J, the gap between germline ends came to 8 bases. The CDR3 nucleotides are TGTGCCAGCAGCGTAGGGATTGGAACCGGGGAGCTGTTTTTT. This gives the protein CASSVGIGTGELFF. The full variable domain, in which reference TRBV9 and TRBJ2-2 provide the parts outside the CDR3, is DSGVTQTPKHLITATGQRVTLRCSPRSGDLSVYWYQQSLDQGLQFLIQYYNGEERAKGNILERFSAQQFPDLHSELNLSSLELGDSALYFCASSVGIGTGELFFGEGSRLTVL.

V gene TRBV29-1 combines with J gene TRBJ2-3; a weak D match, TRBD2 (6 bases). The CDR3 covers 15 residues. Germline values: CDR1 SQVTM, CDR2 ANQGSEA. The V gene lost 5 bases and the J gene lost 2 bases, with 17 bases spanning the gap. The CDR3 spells CSVWGVRTDTDTQYF. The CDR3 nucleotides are TGCAGCGTTTGGGGGGTAAGGACTGACACAGATACGCAGTATTTT.

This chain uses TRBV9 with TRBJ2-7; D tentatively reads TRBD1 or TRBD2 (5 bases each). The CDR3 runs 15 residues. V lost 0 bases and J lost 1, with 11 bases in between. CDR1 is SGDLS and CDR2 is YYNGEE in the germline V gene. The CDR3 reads CASSVGDHQSYEQYF. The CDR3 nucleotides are TGTGCCAGCAGCGTAGGGGACCACCAATCCTACGAGCAGTACTTC.

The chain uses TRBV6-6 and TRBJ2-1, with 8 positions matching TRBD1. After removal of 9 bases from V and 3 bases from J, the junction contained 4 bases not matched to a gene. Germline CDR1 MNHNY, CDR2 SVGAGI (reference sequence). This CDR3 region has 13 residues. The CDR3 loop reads CASQGAFYNEQFF. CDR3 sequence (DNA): TGTGCCAGTCAGGGGGCATTCTACAATGAGCAGTTCTTC.

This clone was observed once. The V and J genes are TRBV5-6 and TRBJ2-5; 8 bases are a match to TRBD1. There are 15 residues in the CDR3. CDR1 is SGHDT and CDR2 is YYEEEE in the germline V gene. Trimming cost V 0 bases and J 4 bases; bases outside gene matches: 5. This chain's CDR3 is CASSLGQGAGETQYF. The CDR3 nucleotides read TGTGCCAGCAGCTTGGGGCAGGGGGCGGGAGAGACCCAGTACTTC. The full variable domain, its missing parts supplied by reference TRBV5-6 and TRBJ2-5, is DAGVTQSPTHLIKTRGQQVTLRCSPKSGHDTVSWYQQALGQGPQFIFQYYEEEERQRGNFPDRFSGHQFPNYSSELNVNALLLGDSALYLCASSLGQGAGETQYFGPGTRLLVL.

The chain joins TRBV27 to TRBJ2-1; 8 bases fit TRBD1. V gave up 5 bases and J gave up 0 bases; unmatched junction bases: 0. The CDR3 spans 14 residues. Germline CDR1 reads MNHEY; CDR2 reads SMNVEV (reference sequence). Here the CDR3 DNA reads TGTGCCAGCAGTGGGACAGGCTCCTACAATGAGCAGTTCTTC. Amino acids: CASSGTGSYNEQFF.

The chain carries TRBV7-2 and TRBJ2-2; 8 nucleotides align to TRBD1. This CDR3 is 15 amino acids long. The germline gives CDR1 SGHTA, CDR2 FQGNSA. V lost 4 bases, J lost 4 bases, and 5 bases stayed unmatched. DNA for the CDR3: TGTGCCAGCAGCTCACAGGGGGATATCACCGGGGAGCTGTTTTTT. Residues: CASSSQGDITGELFF.

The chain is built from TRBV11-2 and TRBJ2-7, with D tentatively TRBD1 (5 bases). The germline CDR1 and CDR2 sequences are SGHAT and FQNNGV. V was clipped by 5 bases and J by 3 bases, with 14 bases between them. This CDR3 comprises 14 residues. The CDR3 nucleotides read TGTGCCAGCAGCGACGGACAAGGGCTCTACGAGCAGTACTTC. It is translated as CASSDGQGLYEQYF.

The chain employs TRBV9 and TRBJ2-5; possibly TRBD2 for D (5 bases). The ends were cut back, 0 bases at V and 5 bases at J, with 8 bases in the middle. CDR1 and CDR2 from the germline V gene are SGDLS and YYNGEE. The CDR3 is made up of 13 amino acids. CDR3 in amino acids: CASSVEGGETQYF. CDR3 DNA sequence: TGTGCCAGCAGCGTAGAGGGCGGGGAGACCCAGTACTTC.

CDR3 sequence reads: CSAWGGGGNEQFF. The DNA of the CDR3 is TGCAGCGCCTGGGGGGGAGGGGGTAATGAGCAGTTCTTC. This chain uses TRBV29-1 with TRBJ2-1, with a tentative D call TRBD2 (7 bases). V gave up 7 bases and J gave up 7 bases, with 17 bases separating them. The germline V gene has CDR1 SQVTM and CDR2 ANQGSEA. The CDR3 consists of 13 residues.

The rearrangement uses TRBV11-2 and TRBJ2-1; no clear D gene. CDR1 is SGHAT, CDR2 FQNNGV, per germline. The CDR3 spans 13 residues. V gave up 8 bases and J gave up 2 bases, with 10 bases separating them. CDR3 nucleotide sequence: TGTGCCAGCTCAGGCCCTCCCTACAATGAGCAGTTCTTC. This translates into CASSGPPYNEQFF.